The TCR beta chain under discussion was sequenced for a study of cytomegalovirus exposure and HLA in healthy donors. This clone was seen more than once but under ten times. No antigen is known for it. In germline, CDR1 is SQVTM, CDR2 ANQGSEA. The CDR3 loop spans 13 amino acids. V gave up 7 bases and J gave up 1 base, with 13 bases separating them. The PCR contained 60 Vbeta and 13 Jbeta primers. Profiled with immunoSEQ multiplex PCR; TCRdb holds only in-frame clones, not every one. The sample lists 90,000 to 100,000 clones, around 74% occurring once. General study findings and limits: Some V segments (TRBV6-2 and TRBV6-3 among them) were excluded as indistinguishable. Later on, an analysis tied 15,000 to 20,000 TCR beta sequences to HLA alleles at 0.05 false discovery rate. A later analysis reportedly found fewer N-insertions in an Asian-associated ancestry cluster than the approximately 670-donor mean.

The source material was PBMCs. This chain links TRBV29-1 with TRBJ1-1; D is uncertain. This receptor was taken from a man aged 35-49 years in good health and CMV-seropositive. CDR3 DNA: TGCAGCGGAGGAGCCTCTTCGAACACTGAAGCTTTCTTT. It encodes CSGGASSNTEAFF.